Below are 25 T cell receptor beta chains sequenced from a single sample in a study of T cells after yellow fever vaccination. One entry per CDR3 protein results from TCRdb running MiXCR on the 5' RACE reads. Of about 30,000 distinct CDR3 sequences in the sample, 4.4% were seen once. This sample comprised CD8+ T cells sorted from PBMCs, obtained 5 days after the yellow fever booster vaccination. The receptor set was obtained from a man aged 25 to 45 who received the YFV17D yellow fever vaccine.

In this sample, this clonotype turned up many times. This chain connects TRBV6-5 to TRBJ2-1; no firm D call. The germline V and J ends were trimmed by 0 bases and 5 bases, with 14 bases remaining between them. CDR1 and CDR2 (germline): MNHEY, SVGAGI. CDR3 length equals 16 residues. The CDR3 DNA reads TGTGCCAGCAGTTACTCCGGCTACTCCTCGGACAATGAGCAGTTCTTC. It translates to CASSYSGYSSDNEQFF.

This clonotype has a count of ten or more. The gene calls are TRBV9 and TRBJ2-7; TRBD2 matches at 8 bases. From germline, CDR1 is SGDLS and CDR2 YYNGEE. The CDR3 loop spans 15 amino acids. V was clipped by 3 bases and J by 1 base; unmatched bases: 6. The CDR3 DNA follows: TGTGCCAGCAGCGAGAGCGGGAGTGGGTCCTACGAGCAGTACTTC. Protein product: CASSESGSGSYEQYF.

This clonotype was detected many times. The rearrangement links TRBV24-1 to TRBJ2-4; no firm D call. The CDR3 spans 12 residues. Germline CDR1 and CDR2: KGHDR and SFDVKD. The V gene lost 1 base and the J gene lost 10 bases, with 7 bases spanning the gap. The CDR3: CATSDFWGIQYF. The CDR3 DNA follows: TGTGCCACCAGTGATTTTTGGGGTATTCAGTACTTC.

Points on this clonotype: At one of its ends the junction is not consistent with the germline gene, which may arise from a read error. This CDR3 is CCARPPVRDTSNEQFF. The CDR3 coding sequence is TGCTGTGCTAGACCTCCCGTCAGGGACACCTCCAATGAGCAGTTCTTC. The chain carries TRBV20-1 and TRBJ2-1, with D possibly matching TRBD1 (6 bases). This CDR3 region has 16 residues. From germline, CDR1 is DFQATT and CDR2 SNEGSKA (reference sequence).

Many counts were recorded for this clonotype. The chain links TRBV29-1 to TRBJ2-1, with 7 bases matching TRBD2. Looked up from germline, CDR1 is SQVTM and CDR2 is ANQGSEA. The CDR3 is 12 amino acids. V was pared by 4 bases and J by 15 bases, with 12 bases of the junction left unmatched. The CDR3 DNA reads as TGCAGCGTTGTAGGCTCTGGGAGGGAGGGGTTCTTC. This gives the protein CSVVGSGREGFF.

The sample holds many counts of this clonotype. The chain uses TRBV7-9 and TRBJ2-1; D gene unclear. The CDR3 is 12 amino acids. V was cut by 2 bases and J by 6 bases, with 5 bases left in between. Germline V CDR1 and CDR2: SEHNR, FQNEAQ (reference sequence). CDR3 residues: CASSLLSNEQFF. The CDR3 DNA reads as TGTGCCAGCAGCTTATTATCCAATGAGCAGTTCTTC.

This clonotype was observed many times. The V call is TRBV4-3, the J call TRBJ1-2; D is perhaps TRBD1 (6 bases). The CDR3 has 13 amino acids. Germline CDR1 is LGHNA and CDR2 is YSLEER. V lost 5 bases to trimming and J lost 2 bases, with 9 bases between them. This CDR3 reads CASSWDTNYGYTF. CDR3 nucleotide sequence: TGCGCCAGCAGCTGGGACACAAACTATGGCTACACCTTC.

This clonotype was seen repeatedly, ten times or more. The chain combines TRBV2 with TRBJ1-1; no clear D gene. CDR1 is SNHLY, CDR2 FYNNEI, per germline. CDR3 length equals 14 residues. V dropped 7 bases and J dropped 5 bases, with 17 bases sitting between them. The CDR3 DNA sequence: TGTGCCAGCATCCCATTCGCGGGCAGTACTGAAGCTTTCTTT. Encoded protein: CASIPFAGSTEAFF.

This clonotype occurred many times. CDR3 protein: CASSFWTAANTGELFF. The CDR3 coding sequence is TGCGCCAGCAGCTTCTGGACAGCCGCGAACACCGGGGAGCTGTTTTTT. The chain carries TRBV4-1 and TRBJ2-2, with D possibly matching TRBD1 (6 bases). There are 16 residues in the CDR3. Germline V CDR1 and CDR2: MGHRA, YSYEKL. Trimming shortened V by 5 bases and J by 0 bases, and 13 bases separated the two germline ends.

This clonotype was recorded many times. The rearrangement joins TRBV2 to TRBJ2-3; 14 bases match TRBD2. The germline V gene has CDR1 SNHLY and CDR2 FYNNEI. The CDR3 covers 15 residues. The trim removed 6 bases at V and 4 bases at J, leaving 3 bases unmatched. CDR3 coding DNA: TGTGCCAGCAGAGGACTAGCGGGAGGTCCAGATACGCAGTATTTT. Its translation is CASRGLAGGPDTQYF.

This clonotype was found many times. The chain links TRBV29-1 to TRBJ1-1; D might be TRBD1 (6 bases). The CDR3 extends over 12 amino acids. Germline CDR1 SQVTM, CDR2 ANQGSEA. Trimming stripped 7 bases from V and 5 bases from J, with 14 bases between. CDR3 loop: CSAPAQGTEAFF. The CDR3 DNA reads TGCAGCGCTCCGGCTCAGGGGACTGAAGCTTTCTTT.

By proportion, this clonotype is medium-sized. CDR3 in amino acids: CASSQGEGAPSYEQYF. For the CDR3, the DNA is TGTGCCAGCAGCCAAGGGGAGGGGGCCCCCTCCTACGAGCAGTACTTC. The rearrangement joins TRBV4-2 to TRBJ2-7, with D perhaps assigned TRBD1 or TRBD2 (7 bases each). This CDR3 has 16 amino acids. Germline loops: CDR1 LGHNA, CDR2 YNFKEQ. Trimming shortened V by 1 base and J by 0 bases, and 13 bases separated the two germline ends.

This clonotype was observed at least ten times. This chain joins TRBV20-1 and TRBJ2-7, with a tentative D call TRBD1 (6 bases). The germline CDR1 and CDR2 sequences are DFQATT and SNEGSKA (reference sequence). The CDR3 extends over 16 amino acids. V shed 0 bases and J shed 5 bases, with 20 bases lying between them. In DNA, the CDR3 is TGCAGTGCTAGAGATTTCACAGGGAAAACTGGGAACGAGCAGTACTTC. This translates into CSARDFTGKTGNEQYF.

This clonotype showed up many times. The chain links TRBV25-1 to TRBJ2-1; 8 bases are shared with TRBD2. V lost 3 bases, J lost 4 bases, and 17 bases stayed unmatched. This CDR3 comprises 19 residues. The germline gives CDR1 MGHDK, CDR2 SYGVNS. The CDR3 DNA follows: TGTGCCAGCAGTGATTCGGGACATCTCACGACTAGCGAGTACAATGAGCAGTTCTTC. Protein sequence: CASSDSGHLTTSEYNEQFF.

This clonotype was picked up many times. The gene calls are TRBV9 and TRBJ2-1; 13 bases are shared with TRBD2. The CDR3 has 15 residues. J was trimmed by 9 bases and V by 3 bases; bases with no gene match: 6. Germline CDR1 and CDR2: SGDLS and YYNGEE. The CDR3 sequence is CASSAGLAGMGEQFF. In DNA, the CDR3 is TGTGCCAGCAGCGCGGGACTAGCGGGAATGGGTGAGCAGTTCTTC.

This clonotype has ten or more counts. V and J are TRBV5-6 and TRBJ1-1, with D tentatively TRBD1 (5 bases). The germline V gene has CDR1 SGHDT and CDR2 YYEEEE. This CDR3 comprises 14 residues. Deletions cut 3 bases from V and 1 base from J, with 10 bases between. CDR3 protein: CASSSGQGNTEAFF. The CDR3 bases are TGTGCCAGCAGCTCGGGGCAGGGGAACACTGAAGCTTTCTTT.

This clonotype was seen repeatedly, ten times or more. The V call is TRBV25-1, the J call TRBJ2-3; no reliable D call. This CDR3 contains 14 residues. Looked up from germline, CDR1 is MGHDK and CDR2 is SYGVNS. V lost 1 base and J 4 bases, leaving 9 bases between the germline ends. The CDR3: CASSEWRGPDTQYF. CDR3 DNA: TGTGCCAGCAGTGAATGGAGAGGCCCAGATACGCAGTATTTT.

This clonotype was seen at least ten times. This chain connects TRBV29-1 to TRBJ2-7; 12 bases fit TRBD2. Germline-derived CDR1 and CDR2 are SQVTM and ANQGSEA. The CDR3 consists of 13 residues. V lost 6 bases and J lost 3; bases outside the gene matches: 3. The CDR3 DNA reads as TGCAGCGTAGAGACTAGCGGGAGCTACGAGCAGTACTTC. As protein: CSVETSGSYEQYF.

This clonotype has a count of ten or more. The CDR3 DNA is TGTGCCAGCAGCTTAGTGTCTAGCGGTAAAAACATTCAGTACTTC. It translates to CASSLVSSGKNIQYF. This chain connects TRBV7-2 to TRBJ2-4, with 7 bases identical to TRBD2. V trimming: 1 base; J trimming: 4 bases; junction bases outside the gene matches: 4. Germline V gene sequence: CDR1 SGHTA, CDR2 FQGNSA. The CDR3 has 15 amino acids.

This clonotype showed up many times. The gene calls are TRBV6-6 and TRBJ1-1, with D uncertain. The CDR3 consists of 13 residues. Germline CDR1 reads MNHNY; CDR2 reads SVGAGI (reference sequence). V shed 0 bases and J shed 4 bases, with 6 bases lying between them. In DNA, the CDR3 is TGTGCCAGCAGTTACTCGATCGGCACTGAAGCTTTCTTT. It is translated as CASSYSIGTEAFF.

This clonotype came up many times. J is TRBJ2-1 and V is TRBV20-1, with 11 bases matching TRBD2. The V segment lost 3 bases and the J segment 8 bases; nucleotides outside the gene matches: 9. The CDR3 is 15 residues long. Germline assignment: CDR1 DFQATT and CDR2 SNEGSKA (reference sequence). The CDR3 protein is CSASSLAGGSDEQFF. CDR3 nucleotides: TGCAGTGCTAGTTCGCTAGCGGGAGGCTCGGATGAGCAGTTCTTC.

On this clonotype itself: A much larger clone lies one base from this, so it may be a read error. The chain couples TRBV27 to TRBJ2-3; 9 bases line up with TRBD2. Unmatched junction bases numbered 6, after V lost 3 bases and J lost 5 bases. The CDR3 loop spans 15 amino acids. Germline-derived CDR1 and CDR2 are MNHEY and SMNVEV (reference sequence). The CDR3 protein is CASSLLAGTKDTQYF. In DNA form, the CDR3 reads TGTGCCAGCAGTTTGCTAGCGGGAACCAAAGATACGCAGTATTTT.

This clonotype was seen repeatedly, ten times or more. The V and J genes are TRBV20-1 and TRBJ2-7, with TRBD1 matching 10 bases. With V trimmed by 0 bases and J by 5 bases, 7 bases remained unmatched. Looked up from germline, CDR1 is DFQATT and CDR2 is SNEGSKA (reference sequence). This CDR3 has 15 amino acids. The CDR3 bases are TGCAGTGCTAGAGATCTTGGACAGGGGGTTAACGAGCAGTACTTC. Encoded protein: CSARDLGQGVNEQYF.

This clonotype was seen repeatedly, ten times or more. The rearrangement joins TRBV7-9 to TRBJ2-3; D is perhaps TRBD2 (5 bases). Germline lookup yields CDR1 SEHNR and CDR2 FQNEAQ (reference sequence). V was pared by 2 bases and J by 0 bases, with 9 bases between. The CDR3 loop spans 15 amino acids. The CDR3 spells CASSLLGGSTDTQYF. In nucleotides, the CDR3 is TGTGCCAGCAGCTTATTGGGCGGGAGCACAGATACGCAGTATTTT.

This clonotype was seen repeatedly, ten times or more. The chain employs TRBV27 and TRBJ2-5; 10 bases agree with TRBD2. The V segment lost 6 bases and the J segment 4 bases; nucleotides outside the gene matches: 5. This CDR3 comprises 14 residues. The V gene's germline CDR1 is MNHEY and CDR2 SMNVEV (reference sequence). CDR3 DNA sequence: TGTGCCAGCAGGGTAGCGGGAGGAGGAGAGACCCAGTACTTC. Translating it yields CASRVAGGGETQYF.